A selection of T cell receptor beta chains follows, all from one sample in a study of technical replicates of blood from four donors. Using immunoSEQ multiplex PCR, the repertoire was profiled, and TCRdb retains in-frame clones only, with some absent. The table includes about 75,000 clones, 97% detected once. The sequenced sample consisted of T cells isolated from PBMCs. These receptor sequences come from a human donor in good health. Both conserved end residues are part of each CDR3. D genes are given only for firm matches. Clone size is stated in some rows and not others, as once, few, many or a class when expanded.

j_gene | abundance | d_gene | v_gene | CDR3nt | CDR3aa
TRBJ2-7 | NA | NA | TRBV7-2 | TGTGCCAGCAGCGAACGGGGGATCTCCTACGAGCAGTACTTC | CASSERGISYEQYF
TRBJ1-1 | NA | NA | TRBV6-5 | TGTGCCAGCAGTAACCATTTCGGAGAAGACACTGAAGCTTTCTTT | CASSNHFGEDTEAFF
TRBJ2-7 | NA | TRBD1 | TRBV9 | TGTGCCAGCAGCGTGGGGGGACAGGCCCACGAGCAGTACTTC | CASSVGGQAHEQYF
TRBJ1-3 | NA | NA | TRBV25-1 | TGTGCCAGCAGTGTCACAGGAGTTGGAAACACCATATATTTT | CASSVTGVGNTIYF
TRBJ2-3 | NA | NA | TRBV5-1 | TGCGCCAGCAGCTTGGGACCCCCGGGAGGCACAGATACGCAGTATTTT | CASSLGPPGGTDTQYF
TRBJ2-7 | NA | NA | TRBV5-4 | TGTGCCAGCAGCTTGTTTAGTACAGGGAACTCCTACGAGCAGTACTTC | CASSLFSTGNSYEQYF
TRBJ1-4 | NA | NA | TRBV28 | TGTGCCAGCAGTTTAGCAGGTCGTTATAATGAAAAACTGTTTTTT | CASSLAGRYNEKLFF
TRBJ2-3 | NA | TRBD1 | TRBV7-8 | TGTGCCAGCAGCTTCGACCGGGACAGGACCACAGATACGCAGTATTTT | CASSFDRDRTTDTQYF
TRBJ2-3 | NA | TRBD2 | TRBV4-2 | TGTGCCAGCAGCCAAGGACTAGCGGGCCTTAGCACAGATACGCAGTATTTT | CASSQGLAGLSTDTQYF
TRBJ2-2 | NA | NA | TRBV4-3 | TGCGCCAGCAGCCAAGTTCAGACAGACACCGGGGAGCTGTTTTTT | CASSQVQTDTGELFF
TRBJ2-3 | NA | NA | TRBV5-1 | TGCGCCAGCAGGGACAGCAGTAGCACAGATACGCAGTATTTT | CASRDSSSTDTQYF
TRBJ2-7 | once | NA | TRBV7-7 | TGTGCTAGCAGCTGGAGGAGGGGTTATGAGCAGTACTTC | CASSWRRGYEQYF
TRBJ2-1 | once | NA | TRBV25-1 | TGTGCCAGCAGTGACCCGGCGGAAAATGAGCAGTTCTTC | CASSDPAENEQFF
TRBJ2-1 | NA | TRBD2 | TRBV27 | TGTGCCAGCAGTTCAGTGCGGGAGTCCTACAATGAGCAGTTCTTC | CASSSVRESYNEQFF
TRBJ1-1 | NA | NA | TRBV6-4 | TGTGCCAGCAGCGAATCCCCCAGGGGTGAAGCTTTCTTT | CASSESPRGEAFF
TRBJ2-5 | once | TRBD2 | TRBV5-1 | TGCGCCAGCAGCTTGATGGGGTTGGCTAGCGGAATCCAAGAGACCCAGTACTTC | CASSLMGLASGIQETQYF
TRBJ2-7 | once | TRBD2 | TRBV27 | TGTGCCAGCAGTGCAAGACTAGCGGGAGACTTTGCCTACGAGCAGTACTTC | CASSARLAGDFAYEQYF
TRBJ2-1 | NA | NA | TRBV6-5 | TGTGCCAGCAGTTACTCGTTCCTAGTTGAGCAGTTCTTC | CASSYSFLVEQFF
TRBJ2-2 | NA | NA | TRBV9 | TGTGCCAGCAGCGTAAGGGGCGGGGAGCTGTTTTTT | CASSVRGGELFF
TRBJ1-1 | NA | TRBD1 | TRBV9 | TGTGCCAGCAGCGTCTGGGCTGAGGGGGCGCGGACTGAAGCTTTCTTT | CASSVWAEGARTEAFF
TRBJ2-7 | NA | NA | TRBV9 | TGTGCCAGCAGCGTAGGTGGACAGTCCTACGAGCAGTACTTC | CASSVGGQSYEQYF
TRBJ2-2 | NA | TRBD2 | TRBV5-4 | TGTGCCAGCAGCAGGGGACTAGCAGGTACCGGGGAGCTGTTTTTT | CASSRGLAGTGELFF
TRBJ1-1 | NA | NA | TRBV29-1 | TGCAGCGTTGTCCCCGTCACCCGTCTGAGAGACACTGAAGCTTTCTTT | CSVVPVTRLRDTEAFF
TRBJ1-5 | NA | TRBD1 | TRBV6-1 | TGTGCCAGCAGTGAAAGACAGGGATGGCAGCCCCAGCATTTT | CASSERQGWQPQHF
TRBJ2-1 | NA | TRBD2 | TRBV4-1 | TGCGCCAGCAGCCAAGATCTACTAGCGGGGAGTGGCAATGAGCAGTTCTTC | CASSQDLLAGSGNEQFF
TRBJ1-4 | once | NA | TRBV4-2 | TGTGCCAGCAGCCAGTCCCAGGGAGGAGAAAAACTGTTTTTT | CASSQSQGGEKLFF
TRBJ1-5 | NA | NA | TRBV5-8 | TGTGCCAGCAGCTTGGCAGGTTTATCCCAGCATTTT | CASSLAGLSQHF
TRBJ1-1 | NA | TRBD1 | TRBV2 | TGTGCCAGCAGTGAAATTCGGACAGGGAGTTGGGCTTTCTTT | CASSEIRTGSWAFF
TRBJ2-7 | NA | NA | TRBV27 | TGTGCCAGCAGTTTCAGGGAAGGATACGAGCAGTACTTC | CASSFREGYEQYF
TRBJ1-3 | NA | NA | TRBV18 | TGTGCCAGCTCACCAGCCTTATTTGTTCGGGACTCTGGAAACACCATATATTTT | CASSPALFVRDSGNTIYF
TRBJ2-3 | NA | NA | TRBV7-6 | TGTGCCAGCAGGCCGCACCCCGAGACAGATACGCAGTATTTT | CASRPHPETDTQYF
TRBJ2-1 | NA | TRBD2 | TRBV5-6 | TGTGCCGGGGCTAGCGGGAGCTCCTACAATGAGCAGTTCTTC | CAGASGSSYNEQFF
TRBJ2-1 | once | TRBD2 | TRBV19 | TGTGCCAGTAGCTGGACTAGCGGTTACAATGAGCAGTTCTTC | CASSWTSGYNEQFF
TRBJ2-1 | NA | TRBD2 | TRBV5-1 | TGCGCCAGCAGCTTGGCCCTAGCGGGAGAAGTTGATGAGCAGTTCTTC | CASSLALAGEVDEQFF
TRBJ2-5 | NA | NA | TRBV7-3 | TGTGCCAGCAGCTTAACGTTGGGCAGGGTCGAACAGACCCAGTACTTC | CASSLTLGRVEQTQYF
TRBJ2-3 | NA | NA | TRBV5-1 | TGCGCCAGCAGCTTCCCAGGCACAGATACGCAGTATTTT | CASSFPGTDTQYF
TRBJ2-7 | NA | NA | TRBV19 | TGTGCCAGTAGCCCAGCGGCCGCGGGATCCTACGAGCAGTACTTC | CASSPAAAGSYEQYF